This T cell receptor beta chain was captured by sequencing in a study of blood T cell repertoires in COVID-19. Study overall: Specimens from acute and convalescent COVID-19 originated in the United States, Italy and Spain. From T cells, B-cell-depleted T cells, or PBMCs came the material, which was cDNA or gDNA.

In the authors' workflow: It was from reference gene primer amplification that nucleated cell counts were estimated. Some clones are missing from TCRdb's copy, which holds only in-frame ones; the method was immunoSEQ multiplex PCR. Clone size and V and J calls were adopted from that table, with D and trimming inferred from the DNA. The table shows more than 200,000 clones, with 88% occurring only once. The V and J ends lost 4 bases and 4 bases respectively, with 15 bases between them. CDR1 is SGHRS, CDR2 YFSETQ, per germline. The CDR3 covers 15 residues. J is TRBJ2-1 and V is TRBV5-1, with a possible D match to TRBD2 (5 bases). What was sequenced was peripheral blood. This TCR was sampled from a man between 65 and 79 years old with acute or convalescent COVID-19. In DNA, the CDR3 is TGCGCCAGCAGCCCGACTATGAGCTCTTACAATGAGCAGTTCTTC. Residues: CASSPTMSSYNEQFF.